This T cell receptor (beta chain) appears in the sequencing data of a study of shared clonotypes between healthy human individuals. Assay used: immunoSEQ multiplex PCR; TCRdb lists only in-frame clones, some missing. The sample records about 610,000 clones, about 96% being singletons. Germline V gene lookup returns CDR1 MNHNY and CDR2 SVGAGI (reference sequence). This CDR3 has 15 residues. V was clipped by 4 bases and J by 4 bases; unmatched bases: 9. This receptor was taken from a woman aged 30 to 39 in good health. The chain employs TRBV6-6 and TRBJ1-1, with 7 bases fitting TRBD1. The sequenced sample consisted of naive CD4+ T cells sorted from blood. Subset indicated: CD45RA+ positively selected. DNA of the CDR3: TGTGCCAGCAGTTTAGAAGGGAGGGGGCCCACTGAAGCTTTCTTT. Translated: CASSLEGRGPTEAFF.